The clone carrying this T cell receptor beta chain has a count of ten or more. A library of TCRbeta sequences, prepared with unique molecular identifiers, was generated. From the PCR reads, TCRdb called clonotypes with MiXCR, one entry per CDR3 protein. The sample records about 210,000 distinct CDR3 sequences, roughly 15% being singletons. There are 18 residues in the CDR3. Germline CDR1 and CDR2: SGHRS and YFSETQ. After removal of 4 bases from V and 0 bases from J, the junction contained 14 bases not matched to a gene. The entry originates in a study of T-cell reconstitution after alpha-beta-depleted transplantation in children.

The chain employs TRBV5-1 and TRBJ1-1; 8 nucleotides line up with TRBD1. The sample in question was PBMCs, mostly from graft donor cells, obtained 360 days after TCRalphabeta/CD19-depleted stem cell transplant. This TCR was recovered from a male patient between 2 and 10 years old who had a stem cell transplant for acute lymphoblastic leukemia, so the T cells may come from the graft donor. Here the CDR3 reads CASSTGTGMFLLNTEAFF. The DNA of the CDR3 is TGCGCCAGCAGCACGGGGACAGGCATGTTTCTACTGAACACTGAAGCTTTCTTT.